One T cell receptor (beta chain) is described in this entry. Its antigen is still unknown. No clone much larger than this one lies a single base away; base qualities are absent. This record belongs to a study of T cell changes during pregnancy in multiple sclerosis (dated by TCRdb to between 2018 and 2021). Regarding the complete study: The study examined how the T cell repertoire changed over the course of pregnancy in women with multiple sclerosis.

Libraries were built with the immunoSEQ multiplex PCR assay. TCRdb carries this immuneACCESS record with in-frame sequences only. Its versions omit some clonotypes, under half of them owing to an unresolved V gene in the studies checked, with the rest unexplained. Within this sample are tens of thousands of clones, with over 85% of them counted one time only. The leading ten clones occupy 5.4% of the sample. The germline V gene (reference sequence) sets CDR1 to MNHNY and CDR2 to SVGAGI. V trim: 3 bases; J trim: 5 bases; unmatched bases: 13. The CDR3 goes from the cysteine to the phenylalanine over 16 residues. Only the CDR3 part of the read is kept: 48 bases, read in frame from the first base.

The TCR originated in a female donor in good health, enrolled as a control in a pregnancy study. The sample consisted of peripheral blood, taken in the third trimester of pregnancy. This receptor chain uses TRBV6-6 and TRBJ2-7, and TRBD1 matches 7 of the central bases. CDR3 protein: CASSYPTGAEIHEQYF. DNA sequence: TGTGCCAGCAGTTATCCCACAGGGGCAGAAATCCACGAGCAGTACTTC.